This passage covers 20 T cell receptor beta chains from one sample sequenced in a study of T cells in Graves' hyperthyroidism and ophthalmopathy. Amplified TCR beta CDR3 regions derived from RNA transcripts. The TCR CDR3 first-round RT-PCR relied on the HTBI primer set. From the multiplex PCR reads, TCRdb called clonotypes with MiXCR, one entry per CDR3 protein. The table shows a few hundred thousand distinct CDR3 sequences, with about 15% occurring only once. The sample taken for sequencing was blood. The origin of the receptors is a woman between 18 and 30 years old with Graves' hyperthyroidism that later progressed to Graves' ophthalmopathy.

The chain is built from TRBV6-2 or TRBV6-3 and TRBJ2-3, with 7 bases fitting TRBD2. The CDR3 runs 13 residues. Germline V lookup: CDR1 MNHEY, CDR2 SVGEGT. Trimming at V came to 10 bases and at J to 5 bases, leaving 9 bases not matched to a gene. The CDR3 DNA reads TGTGCCACCACCTCGGGGGAGGGAGATACGCAGTATTTT. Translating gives CATTSGEGDTQYF.

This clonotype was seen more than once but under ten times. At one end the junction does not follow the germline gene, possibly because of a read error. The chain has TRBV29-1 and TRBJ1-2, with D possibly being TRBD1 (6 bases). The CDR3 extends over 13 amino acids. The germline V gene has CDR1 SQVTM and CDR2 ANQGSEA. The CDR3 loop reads CSVEEGQLYGHTF. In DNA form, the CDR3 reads TGCAGCGTTGAAGAAGGACAGCTATATGGCCACACCTTC.

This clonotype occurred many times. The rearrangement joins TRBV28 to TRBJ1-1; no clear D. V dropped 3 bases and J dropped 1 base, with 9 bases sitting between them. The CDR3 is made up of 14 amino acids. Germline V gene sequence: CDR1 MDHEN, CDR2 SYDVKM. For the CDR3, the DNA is TGTGCCAGCAGTTTCGACGAGGGGAACACTGAAGCTTTCTTT. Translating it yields CASSFDEGNTEAFF.

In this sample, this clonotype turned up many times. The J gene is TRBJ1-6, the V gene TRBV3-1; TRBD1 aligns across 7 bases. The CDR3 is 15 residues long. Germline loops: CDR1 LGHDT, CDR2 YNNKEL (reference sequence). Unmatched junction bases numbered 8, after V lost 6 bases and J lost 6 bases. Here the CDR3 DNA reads TGTGCCAGCAGTGGGCGGACAGGCCCTAATTCACCCCTCCACTTT. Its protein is CASSGRTGPNSPLHF.

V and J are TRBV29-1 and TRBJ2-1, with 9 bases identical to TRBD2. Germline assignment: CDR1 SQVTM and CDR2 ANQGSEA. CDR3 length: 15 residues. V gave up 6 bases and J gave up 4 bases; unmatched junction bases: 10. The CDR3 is CSVSTLAGLYNEQFF. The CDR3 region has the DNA TGCAGCGTCTCGACCCTAGCGGGGCTGTACAATGAGCAGTTCTTC.

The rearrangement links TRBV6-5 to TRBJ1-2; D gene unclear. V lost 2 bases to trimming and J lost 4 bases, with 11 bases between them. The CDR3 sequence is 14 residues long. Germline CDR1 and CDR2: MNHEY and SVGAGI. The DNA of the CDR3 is TGTGCCAGCAGTTACGAGGCCGGTGGCTATGGCTACACCTTC. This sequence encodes CASSYEAGGYGYTF.

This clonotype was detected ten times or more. The CDR3 sequence: CSARPGAGEQYF. CDR3 bases: TGCAGTGCTAGGCCAGGGGCGGGCGAGCAGTACTTC. The V call is TRBV20-1, the J call TRBJ2-7, with D possibly TRBD1 on 6 matching bases. The CDR3 has 12 residues. V was pared by 3 bases and J by 6 bases, with 12 bases between. Germline loops: CDR1 DFQATT, CDR2 SNEGSKA (reference sequence).

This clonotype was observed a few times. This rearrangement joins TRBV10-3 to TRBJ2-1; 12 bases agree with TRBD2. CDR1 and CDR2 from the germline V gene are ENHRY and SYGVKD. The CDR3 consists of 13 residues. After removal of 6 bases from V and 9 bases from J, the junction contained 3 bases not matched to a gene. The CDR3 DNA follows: TGTGCCATCAGGACTAGCGGGAGAGGTGAGCAGTTCTTC. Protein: CAIRTSGRGEQFF.

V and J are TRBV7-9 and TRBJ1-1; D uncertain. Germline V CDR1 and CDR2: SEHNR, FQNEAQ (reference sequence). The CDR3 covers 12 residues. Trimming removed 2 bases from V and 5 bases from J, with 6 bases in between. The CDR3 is CASSLWATEAFF. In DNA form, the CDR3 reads TGTGCCAGCAGCTTATGGGCAACTGAAGCTTTCTTT. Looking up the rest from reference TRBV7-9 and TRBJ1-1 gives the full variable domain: DTGVSQNPRHKITKRGQNVTFRCDPISEHNRLYWYRQTLGQGPEFLTYFQNEAQLEKSRLLSDRFSAERPKGSFSTLEIQRTEQGDSAMYLCASSLWATEAFFGQGTRLTVV.

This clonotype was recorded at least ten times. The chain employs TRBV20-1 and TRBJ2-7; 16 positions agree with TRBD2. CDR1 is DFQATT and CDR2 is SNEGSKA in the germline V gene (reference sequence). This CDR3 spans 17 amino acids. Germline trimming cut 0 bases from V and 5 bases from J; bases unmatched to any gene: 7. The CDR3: CSAREPGLAGGPNEQYF. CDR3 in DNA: TGCAGTGCTAGAGAACCGGGACTAGCGGGAGGGCCCAACGAGCAGTACTTC.

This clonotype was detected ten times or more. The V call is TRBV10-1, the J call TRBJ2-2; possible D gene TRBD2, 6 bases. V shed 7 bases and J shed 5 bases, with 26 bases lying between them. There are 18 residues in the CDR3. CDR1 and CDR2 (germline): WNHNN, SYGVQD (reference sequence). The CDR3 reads CASTSSPVAGRATGELFF. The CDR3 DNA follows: TGCGCCAGCACCTCCAGCCCCGTGGCGGGAAGGGCGACCGGGGAGCTGTTTTTT.

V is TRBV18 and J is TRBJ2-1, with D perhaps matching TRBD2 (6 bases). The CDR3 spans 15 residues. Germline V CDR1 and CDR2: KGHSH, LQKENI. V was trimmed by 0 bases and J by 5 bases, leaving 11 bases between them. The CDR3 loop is CASSPPRLANNEQFF. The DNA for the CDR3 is TGTGCCAGCTCACCACCTCGGCTAGCGAACAATGAGCAGTTCTTC.

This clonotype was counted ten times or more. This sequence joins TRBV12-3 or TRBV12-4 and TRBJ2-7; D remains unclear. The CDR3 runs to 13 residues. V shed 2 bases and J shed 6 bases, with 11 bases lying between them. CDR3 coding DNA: TGTGCCAGCAGTTTAAAAGGTCTGGCCGAGCAGTACTTC. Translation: CASSLKGLAEQYF.

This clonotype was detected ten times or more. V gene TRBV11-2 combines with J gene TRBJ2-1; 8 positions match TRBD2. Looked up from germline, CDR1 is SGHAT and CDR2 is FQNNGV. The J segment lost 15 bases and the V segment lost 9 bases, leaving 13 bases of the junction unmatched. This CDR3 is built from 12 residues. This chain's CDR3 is CASGHLREVLFF. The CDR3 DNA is TGTGCCAGTGGGCACTTGCGGGAGGTTTTGTTCTTC.

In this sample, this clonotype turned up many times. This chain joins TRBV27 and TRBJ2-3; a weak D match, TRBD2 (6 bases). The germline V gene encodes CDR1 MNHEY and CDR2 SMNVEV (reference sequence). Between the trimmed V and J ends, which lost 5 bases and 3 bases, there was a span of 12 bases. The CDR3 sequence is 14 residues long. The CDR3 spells CASSDGGPTDTQYF. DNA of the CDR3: TGTGCCAGCAGTGACGGGGGACCTACAGATACGCAGTATTTT.

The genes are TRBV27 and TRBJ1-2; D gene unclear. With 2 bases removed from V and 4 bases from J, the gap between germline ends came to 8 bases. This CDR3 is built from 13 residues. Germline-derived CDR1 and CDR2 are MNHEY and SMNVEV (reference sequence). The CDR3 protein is CASSLGSSYGYTF. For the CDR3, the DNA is TGTGCCAGCAGTTTAGGATCCTCCTATGGCTACACCTTC.

For the CDR3, the DNA is TGTGCCAGCAGCCCGGGACAGTGGAATTCACCCCTCCACTTT. Translation gives CASSPGQWNSPLHF. V is TRBV6-2 or TRBV6-3 and J is TRBJ1-6; the match to TRBD1 covers 7 bases. The CDR3 length is 14 residues. CDR1 and CDR2 (germline): MNHEY, SVGEGT. The junction had 6 bases not matched to a gene; V was cut back by 6 bases and J by 7 bases.

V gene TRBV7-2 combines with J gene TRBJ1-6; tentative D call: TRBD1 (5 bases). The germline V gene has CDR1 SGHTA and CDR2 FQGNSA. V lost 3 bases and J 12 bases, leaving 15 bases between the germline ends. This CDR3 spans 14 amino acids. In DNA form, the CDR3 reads TGTGCCAGCAGCTTTGGACAACGCGGAGAACCCCTCCACTTT. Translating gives CASSFGQRGEPLHF.

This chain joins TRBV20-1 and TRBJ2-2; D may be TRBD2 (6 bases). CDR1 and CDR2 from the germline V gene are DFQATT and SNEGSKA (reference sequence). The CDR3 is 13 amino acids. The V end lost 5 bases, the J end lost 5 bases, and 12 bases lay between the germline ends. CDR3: CSARDSHTGELFF. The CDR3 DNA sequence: TGCAGTGCTCGGGACTCCCATACCGGGGAGCTGTTTTTT.

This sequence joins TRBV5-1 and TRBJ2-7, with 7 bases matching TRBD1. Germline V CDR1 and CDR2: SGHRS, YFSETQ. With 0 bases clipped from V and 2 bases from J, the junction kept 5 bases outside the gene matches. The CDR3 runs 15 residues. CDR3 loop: CASSLETGTAYEQYF. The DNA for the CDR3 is TGCGCCAGCAGCTTGGAGACCGGGACAGCCTACGAGCAGTACTTC.